This TCR beta chain came from a study of T cells in Graves' hyperthyroidism and ophthalmopathy (dated by TCRdb to the late 2010s). Regarding the complete study: Peripheral blood samples were taken at the time of initial diagnosis, prior to any treatment. TCR V-J signatures able to tell the groups apart were searched for in a discovery cohort of 100 or so patients, of whom under 45 had Graves' ophthalmopathy and some 60 had stable Graves' hyperthyroidism. Whether ophthalmopathy could be predicted prospectively was tested in an independent validation cohort made up of roughly 20 hyperthyroidism patients plus 17 patients who later progressed to ophthalmopathy. The 75 to 100 discovery patients were divided at random into training and test sets in a 7:3 ratio. Thyroid tissue and blood T-cell repertoires from roughly six Graves' hyperthyroidism patients were also compared in the study. After sampling, hyperthyroidism patients received methimazole starting at 30 mg daily, and ophthalmopathy patients received high-dose intravenous methylprednisolone. The paper describes TCR Vbeta CDR3 sequencing of around 130 peripheral blood samples, made up of fewer than 50 ophthalmopathy patients, around 78 hyperthyroidism patients and about 17 progressor patients.

General conclusions and limits of the study: In validation, the model predicted progression to ophthalmopathy with 60% to 71% sensitivity and 72.22% specificity, a median of 6.5 months before onset. Ophthalmopathy was separated from stable hyperthyroidism by a 13 V-J signature model, with around 90% sensitivity and about 81% specificity obtained in cross-validation and 80%/75% obtained in testing. Most expanded thyroid clonotypes (frequency above 0.001) were also detected in blood, a finding suggesting that blood repertoires may reflect thyroid immune responses. Sample size was not statistically predetermined, and blinding of investigators to group allocation was not performed.

Stable Graves' hyperthyroidism was defined as no progression to ophthalmopathy during 18 months of follow-up. The hyperthyroidism patients were between 18 and 65 years old and newly diagnosed, with a disease duration of less than 2 months. Patients with uncontrolled infections, other autoimmune diseases, pregnancy or lactation were excluded. Diagnoses were based on clinical symptoms, serum thyroxine and TRAb, thyroid ultrasound and orbital computed tomography. Ficoll-Paque density gradient centrifugation was used to isolate PBMCs from approximately 11 ml of fresh peripheral blood. Trizol reagent was used to extract total RNA, and RNA quality was then checked on an Agilent 2100 Bioanalyzer. The CDR3, cysteine through phenylalanine, is 17 amino acids long. The DNA shown is the 51-base CDR3, in frame from base 1. Ends trimmed: V by 5 bases, J by 4 bases; bases unmatched to a gene: 14. The germline V gene specifies SGHTA as CDR1 and FQGNSA as CDR2.

TCR beta CDR3 regions were amplified from RNA transcripts. The TCR CDR3 was subjected to a first round of RT-PCR using the HTBI primer set and the Qiagen OneStep RT-PCR kit. A second multiplex PCR round built the libraries, followed by size selection and purification. The libraries were sequenced on an Illumina HiSeq2000 using paired-end 100 bp reads. Per the original workflow: SOAPnuke was used to process the raw data, throwing out any read that contained adapters or uncalled bases, had a mean Phred below 15, or lacked an exact constant-primer or identifier match. COPE v1.2.5 was used to merge the high-quality paired reads, and each unique nucleotide sequence was defined as a clonotype. Clonotypes were aligned to IMGT TRBV, TRBD and TRBJ reference segments using MiTCR v1.1. Only V-J combinations with frequency above 0.0001, covering roughly 99% of repertoires, were analysed. The TCS score was defined as the ratio of F50 (clonal expansion) to E x V (chaos), calculated using BLOSUM62-based TCRdist between CDR3 peptides within each V-J. Welch's t-statistics and random forest reduced 514 V-J features to 13, which were used in a naive Bayes classifier (R e1071). TCRdb reprocessed the public reads (quality trimming at Q25 with fastp, clone calling with MiXCR) and kept in-frame beta chains. Under each unique CDR3 protein, matching rows form one entry showing the most common genes and DNA. These V and J calls derive from TCRdb rather than the authors' analysis. Counted in this sample were about 290,000 distinct CDR3 sequences; roughly 13% of them appeared once. Together, the top ten hold 7% to 9.5% of the sample.

At least ten counts were recorded for this clonotype. The specificity of this receptor is unknown. Nothing much larger sits one base from this clone, and base qualities are not available. This receptor was identified in a middle-aged woman with Graves' hyperthyroidism. The sequenced sample was blood. The rearrangement joined TRBV7-2 to TRBJ1-2; 9 nucleotides in the junction match TRBD1. The bases read TGTGCCAGCAGCCCCAATAGGGGGACAGGGTTCGGCTATGGCTACACCTTC. Its amino acids are CASSPNRGTGFGYGYTF.